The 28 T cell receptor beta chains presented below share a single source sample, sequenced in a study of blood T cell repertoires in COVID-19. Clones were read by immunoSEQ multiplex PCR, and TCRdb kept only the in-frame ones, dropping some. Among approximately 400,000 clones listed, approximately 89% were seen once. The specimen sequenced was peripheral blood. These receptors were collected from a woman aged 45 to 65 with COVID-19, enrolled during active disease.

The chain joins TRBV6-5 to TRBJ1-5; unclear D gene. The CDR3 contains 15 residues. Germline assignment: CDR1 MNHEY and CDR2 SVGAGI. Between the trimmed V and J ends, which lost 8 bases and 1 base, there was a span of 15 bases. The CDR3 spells CASLVTPGSNQPQHF. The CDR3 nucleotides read TGTGCCAGCCTCGTTACTCCGGGGAGCAATCAGCCCCAGCATTTT.

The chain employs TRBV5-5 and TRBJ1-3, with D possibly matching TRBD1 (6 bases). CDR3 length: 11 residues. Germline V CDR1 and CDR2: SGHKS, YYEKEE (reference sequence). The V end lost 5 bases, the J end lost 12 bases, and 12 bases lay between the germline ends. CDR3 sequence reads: CASSLDSVIYF. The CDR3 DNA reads TGTGCCAGCAGTCTGGACAGCGTCATATATTTT. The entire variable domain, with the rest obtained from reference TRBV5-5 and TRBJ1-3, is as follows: DAGVTQSPTHLIKTRGQQVTLRCSPISGHKSVSWYQQVLGQGPQFIFQYYEKEERGRGNFPDRFSARQFPNYSSELNVNALLLGDSALYLCASSLDSVIYFGEGSWLTVV.

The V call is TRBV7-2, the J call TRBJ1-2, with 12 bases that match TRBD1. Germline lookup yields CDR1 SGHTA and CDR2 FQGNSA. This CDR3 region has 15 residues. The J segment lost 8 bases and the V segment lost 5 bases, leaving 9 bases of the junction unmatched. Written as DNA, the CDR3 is TGTGCCAGCAGCACCGGGACAGGGGGCGCAGGGGGCTACACCTTC. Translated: CASSTGTGGAGGYTF. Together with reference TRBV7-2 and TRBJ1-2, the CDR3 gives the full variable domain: GAGVSQSPSNKVTEKGKDVELRCDPISGHTALYWYRQSLGQGLEFLIYFQGNSAPDKSGLPSDRFSAERTGGSVSTLTIQRTQQEDSAVYLCASSTGTGGAGGYTFGSGTRLTVV.

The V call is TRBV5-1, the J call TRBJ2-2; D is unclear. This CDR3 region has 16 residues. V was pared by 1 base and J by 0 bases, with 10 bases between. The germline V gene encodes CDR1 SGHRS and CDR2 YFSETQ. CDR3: CASSLRGSANTGELFF. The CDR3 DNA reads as TGCGCCAGCAGCTTGAGAGGCTCCGCGAACACCGGGGAGCTGTTTTTT.

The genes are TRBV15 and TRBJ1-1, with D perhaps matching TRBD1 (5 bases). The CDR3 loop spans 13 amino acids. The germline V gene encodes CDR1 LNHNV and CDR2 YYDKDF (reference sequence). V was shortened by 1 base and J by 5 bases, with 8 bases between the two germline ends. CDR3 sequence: CATSRGRGTEAFF. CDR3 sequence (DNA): TGTGCCACCAGCAGAGGGAGGGGAACTGAAGCTTTCTTT.

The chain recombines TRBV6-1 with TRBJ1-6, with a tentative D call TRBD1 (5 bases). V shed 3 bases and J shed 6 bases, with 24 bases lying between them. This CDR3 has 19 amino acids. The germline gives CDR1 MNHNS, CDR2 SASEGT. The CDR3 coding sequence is TGTGCCAGCAGTGAGAGTGCGCCCTCGGGGGTAGGGGCTAATTCACCCCTCCACTTT. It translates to CASSESAPSGVGANSPLHF.

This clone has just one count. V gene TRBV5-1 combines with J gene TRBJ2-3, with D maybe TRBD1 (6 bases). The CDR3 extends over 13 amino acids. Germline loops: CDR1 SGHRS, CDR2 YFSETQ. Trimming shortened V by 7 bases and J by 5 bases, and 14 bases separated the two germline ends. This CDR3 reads CASFDRTKDTQYF. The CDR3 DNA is TGCGCCAGCTTTGACAGGACGAAAGATACGCAGTATTTT.

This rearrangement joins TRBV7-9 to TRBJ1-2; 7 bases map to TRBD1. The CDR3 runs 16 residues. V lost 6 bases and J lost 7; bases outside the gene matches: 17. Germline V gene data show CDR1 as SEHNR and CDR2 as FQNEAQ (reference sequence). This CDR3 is CASSYPGQAWRSGYTF. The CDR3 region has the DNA TGTGCCAGCAGTTACCCCGGACAGGCTTGGAGAAGTGGCTACACCTTC.

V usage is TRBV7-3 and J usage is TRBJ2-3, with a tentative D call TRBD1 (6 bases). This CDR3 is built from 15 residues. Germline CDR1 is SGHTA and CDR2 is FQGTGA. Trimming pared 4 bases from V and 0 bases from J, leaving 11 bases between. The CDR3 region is CASSYLTGSTDTQYF. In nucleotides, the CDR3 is TGTGCCAGCAGCTACCTGACAGGAAGCACAGATACGCAGTATTTT.

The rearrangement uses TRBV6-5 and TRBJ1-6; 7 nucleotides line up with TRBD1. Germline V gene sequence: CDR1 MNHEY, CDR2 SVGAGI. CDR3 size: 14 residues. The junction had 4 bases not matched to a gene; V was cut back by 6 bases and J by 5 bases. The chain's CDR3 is CASSRDSDNSPLHF. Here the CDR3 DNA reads TGTGCCAGCAGCCGGGACAGCGATAATTCACCCCTCCACTTT.

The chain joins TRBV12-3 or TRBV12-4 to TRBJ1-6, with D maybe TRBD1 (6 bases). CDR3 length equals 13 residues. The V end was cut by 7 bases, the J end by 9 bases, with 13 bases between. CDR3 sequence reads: CASKQGVVSPLHF. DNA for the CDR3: TGTGCCAGCAAACAGGGTGTAGTTTCACCCCTCCACTTT.

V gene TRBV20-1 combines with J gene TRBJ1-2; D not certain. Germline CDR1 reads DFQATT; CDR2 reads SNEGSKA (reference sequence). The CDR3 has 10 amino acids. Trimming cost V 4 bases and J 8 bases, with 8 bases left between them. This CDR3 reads CSAKRLGYTF. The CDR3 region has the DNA TGCAGTGCTAAGAGGCTCGGCTACACCTTC.

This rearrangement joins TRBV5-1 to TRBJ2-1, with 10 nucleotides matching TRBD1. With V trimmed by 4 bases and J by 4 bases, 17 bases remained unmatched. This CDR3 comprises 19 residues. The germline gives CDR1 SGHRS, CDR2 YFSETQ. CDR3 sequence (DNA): TGCGCCAGCAGCAGAGACGCCCCTAAGGCGGGACAGGGGTACAATGAGCAGTTCTTC. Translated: CASSRDAPKAGQGYNEQFF.

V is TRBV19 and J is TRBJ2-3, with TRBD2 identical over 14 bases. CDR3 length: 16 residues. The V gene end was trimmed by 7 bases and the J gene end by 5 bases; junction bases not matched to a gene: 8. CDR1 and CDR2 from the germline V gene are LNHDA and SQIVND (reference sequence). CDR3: CASTGTSGGVGDTQYF. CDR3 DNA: TGTGCCAGTACTGGGACTAGCGGGGGAGTTGGAGATACGCAGTATTTT.

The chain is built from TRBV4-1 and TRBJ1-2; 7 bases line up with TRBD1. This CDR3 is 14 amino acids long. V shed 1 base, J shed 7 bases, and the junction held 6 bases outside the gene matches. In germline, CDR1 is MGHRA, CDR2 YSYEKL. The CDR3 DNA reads TGCGCCAGCAGCCAAGGACAGGGCTCGATTGGCTACACCTTC. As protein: CASSQGQGSIGYTF.

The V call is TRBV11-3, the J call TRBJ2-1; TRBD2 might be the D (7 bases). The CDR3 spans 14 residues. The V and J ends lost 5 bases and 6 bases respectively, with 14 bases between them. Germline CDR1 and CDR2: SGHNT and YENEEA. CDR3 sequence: CASSVEGGGNEQFF. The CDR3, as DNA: TGTGCCAGCAGCGTGGAGGGAGGGGGCAATGAGCAGTTCTTC.

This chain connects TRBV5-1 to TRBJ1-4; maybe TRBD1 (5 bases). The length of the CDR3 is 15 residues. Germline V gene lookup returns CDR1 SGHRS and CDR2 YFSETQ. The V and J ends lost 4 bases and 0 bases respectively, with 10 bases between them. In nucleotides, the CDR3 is TGCGCCAGCAGCCCAGGGACTGCAACTAATGAAAAACTGTTTTTT. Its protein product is CASSPGTATNEKLFF.

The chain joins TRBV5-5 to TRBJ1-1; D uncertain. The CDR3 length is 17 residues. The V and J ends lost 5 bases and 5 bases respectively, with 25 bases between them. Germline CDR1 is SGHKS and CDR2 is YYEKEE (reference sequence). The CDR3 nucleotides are TGTGCCAGCAGGGGCTCGCCTGCGACAAGCCTTAGGACTGAAGCTTTCTTT. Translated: CASRGSPATSLRTEAFF.

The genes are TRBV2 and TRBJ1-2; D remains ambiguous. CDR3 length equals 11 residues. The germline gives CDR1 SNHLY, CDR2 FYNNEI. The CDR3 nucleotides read TGTGCGGACGGACCGGGGTATGGCTACACCTTC. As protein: CADGPGYGYTF. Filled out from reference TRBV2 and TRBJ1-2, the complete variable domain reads EPEVTQTPSHQVTQMGQEVILRCVPISNHLYFYWYRQILGQKVEFLVSFYNNEISEKSEIFDDQFSVERPDGSNFTLKIRSTKLEDSAMYFCADGPGYGYTFGSGTRLTVV.

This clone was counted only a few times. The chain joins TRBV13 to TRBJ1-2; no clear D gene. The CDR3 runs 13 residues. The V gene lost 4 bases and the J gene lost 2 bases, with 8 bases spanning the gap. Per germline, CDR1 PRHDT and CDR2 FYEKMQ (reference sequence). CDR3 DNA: TGTGCCAGCAGCTCCCTTGTAAACTATGGCTACACCTTC. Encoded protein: CASSSLVNYGYTF. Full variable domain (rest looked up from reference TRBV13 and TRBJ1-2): AAGVIQSPRHLIKEKRETATLKCYPIPRHDTVYWYQQGPGQDPQFLISFYEKMQSDKGSIPDRFSAQQFSDYHSELNMSSLELGDSALYFCASSSLVNYGYTFGSGTRLTVV.

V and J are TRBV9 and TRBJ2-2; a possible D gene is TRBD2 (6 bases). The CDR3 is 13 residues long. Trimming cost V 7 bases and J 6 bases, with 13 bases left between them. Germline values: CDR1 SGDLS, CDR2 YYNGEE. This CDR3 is CASSVRLAGELFF. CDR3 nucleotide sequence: TGTGCCAGCTCAGTTCGACTAGCCGGGGAGCTGTTTTTT.

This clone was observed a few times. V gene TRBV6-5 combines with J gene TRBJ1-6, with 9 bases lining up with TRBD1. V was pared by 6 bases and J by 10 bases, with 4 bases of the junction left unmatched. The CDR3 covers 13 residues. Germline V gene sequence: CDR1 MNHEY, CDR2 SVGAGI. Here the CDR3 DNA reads TGTGCCAGCAGGCGGACAGGGGAGTCACCCCTCCACTTT. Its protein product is CASRRTGESPLHF.

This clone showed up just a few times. The CDR3 DNA follows: TGTGCCAGCAGCTCCACCCCGGGACAGGTCAATCAGCCCCAGCATTTT. It is translated as CASSSTPGQVNQPQHF. The chain uses TRBV5-5 and TRBJ1-5, with 8 positions matching TRBD1. The CDR3 runs to 16 residues. Germline V lookup: CDR1 SGHKS, CDR2 YYEKEE (reference sequence). The J segment lost 3 bases and the V segment lost 3 bases, leaving 8 bases of the junction unmatched. Full variable domain (missing parts from reference TRBV5-5 and TRBJ1-5): DAGVTQSPTHLIKTRGQQVTLRCSPISGHKSVSWYQQVLGQGPQFIFQYYEKEERGRGNFPDRFSARQFPNYSSELNVNALLLGDSALYLCASSSTPGQVNQPQHFGDGTRLSIL.

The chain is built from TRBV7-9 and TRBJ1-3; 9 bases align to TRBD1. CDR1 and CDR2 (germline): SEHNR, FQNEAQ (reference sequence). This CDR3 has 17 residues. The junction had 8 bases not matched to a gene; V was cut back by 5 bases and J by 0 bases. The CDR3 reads CASSPWDRVNSGNTIYF. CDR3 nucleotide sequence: TGTGCCAGCAGCCCCTGGGACAGGGTAAACTCTGGAAACACCATATATTTT.

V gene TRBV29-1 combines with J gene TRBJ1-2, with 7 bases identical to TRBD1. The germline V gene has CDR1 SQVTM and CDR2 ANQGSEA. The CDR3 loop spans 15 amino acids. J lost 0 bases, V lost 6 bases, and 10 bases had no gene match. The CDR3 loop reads CSVMEGGQSNYGYTF. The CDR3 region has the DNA TGCAGCGTCATGGAAGGGGGCCAGTCTAACTATGGCTACACCTTC.

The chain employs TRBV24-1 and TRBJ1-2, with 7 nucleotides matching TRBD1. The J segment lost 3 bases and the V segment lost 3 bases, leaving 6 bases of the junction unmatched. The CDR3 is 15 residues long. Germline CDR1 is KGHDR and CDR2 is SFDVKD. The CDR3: CATSDALTGHYGYTF. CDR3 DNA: TGTGCCACCAGTGATGCCCTGACAGGGCACTATGGCTACACCTTC.

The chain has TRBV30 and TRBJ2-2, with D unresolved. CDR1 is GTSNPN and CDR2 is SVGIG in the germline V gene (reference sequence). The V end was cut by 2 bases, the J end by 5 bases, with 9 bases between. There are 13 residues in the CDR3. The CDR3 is CAWSPFMTGELFF. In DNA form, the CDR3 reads TGTGCCTGGAGTCCTTTTATGACCGGGGAGCTGTTTTTT.

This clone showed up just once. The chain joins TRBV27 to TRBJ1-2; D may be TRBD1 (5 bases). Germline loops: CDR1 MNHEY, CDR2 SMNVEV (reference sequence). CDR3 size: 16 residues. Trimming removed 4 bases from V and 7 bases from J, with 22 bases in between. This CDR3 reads CASSSQLWEGVLGYTF. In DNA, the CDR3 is TGTGCCAGCAGTTCCCAGTTGTGGGAAGGGGTTCTTGGCTACACCTTC.